One and the same sample provided the 18 T cell receptor beta chains below, sequenced in a study of blood T cell repertoires in COVID-19. Only in-frame clones appear in the TCRdb table, and some are missing; sequencing was by immunoSEQ multiplex PCR. The table shows about 110,000 clones, with 88% occurring only once. Sequenced input: peripheral blood. The receptors were sampled from a man aged 50 to 59 with active or convalescent COVID-19.

This sequence joins TRBV2 and TRBJ2-7, with D maybe TRBD2 (5 bases). CDR3 length equals 15 residues. Trimming left V 6 bases short and J 2 bases short, with 17 bases between. Germline CDR1 reads SNHLY; CDR2 reads FYNNEI. The CDR3 bases are TGTGCCAGCAGCCAACTGTCTAGCCGACCCTACGAGCAGTACTTC. Translation gives CASSQLSSRPYEQYF.

J is TRBJ1-4 and V is TRBV27; 11 bases are a match to TRBD1. V was pared by 5 bases and J by 7 bases, with 9 bases of the junction left unmatched. The length of the CDR3 is 16 residues. The germline V gene has CDR1 MNHEY and CDR2 SMNVEV (reference sequence). Here the CDR3 DNA reads TGTGCCAGCAGTCCCCGGACAGGGGGCTCTTTTGAAAAACTGTTTTTT. Residues: CASSPRTGGSFEKLFF.

This chain links TRBV21-1 with TRBJ2-7; the table gives TRBD1 as D, unverified against the DNA. TRBV21-1 is an annotated pseudogene. The CDR3 length is 15 residues. The CDR3 bases are TGTGCCAGCAGCAGGCTAGGTGGGGGCGTTGGCGAGCAGTACTTC. Its translation: CASSRLGGGVGEQYF.

This sequence joins TRBV20-1 and TRBJ2-5, with TRBD2 matching over 7 bases. CDR1 and CDR2 from the germline V gene are DFQATT and SNEGSKA (reference sequence). The V gene end was trimmed by 3 bases and the J gene end by 5 bases; junction bases not matched to a gene: 6. The CDR3 spans 13 residues. Written as DNA, the CDR3 is TGCAGTGCTAGTCGCGACGGGGGGGAGACCCAGTACTTC. Amino acids: CSASRDGGETQYF.

As DNA, the CDR3 is TGTGCCACCTACAGGGGACTAGCGGGAGACGAGCAGTACTTC. Protein product: CATYRGLAGDEQYF. The V and J genes are TRBV28 and TRBJ2-7; 14 bases are shared with TRBD2. There are 14 residues in the CDR3. Germline V gene sequence: CDR1 MDHEN, CDR2 SYDVKM. Trimming removed 10 bases from V and 5 bases from J; junction bases left unmatched: 7. Based on the CDR3 plus reference TRBV28 and TRBJ2-7, the full variable domain is DVKVTQSSRYLVKRTGEKVFLECVQDMDHENMFWYRQDPGLGLRLIYFSYDVKMKEKGDIPEGYSVSREKKERFSLILESASTNQTSMYLCATYRGLAGDEQYFGPGTRLTVT.

The chain links TRBV24-1 to TRBJ1-2; D is uncertain. The CDR3 runs to 11 residues. The germline V and J ends were trimmed by 4 bases and 4 bases, with 3 bases remaining between them. Per the germline V gene, CDR1 is KGHDR and CDR2 is SFDVKD. CDR3 loop: CATSDIYGYTF. The CDR3 DNA is TGTGCCACCAGTGACATCTATGGCTACACCTTC.

The chain employs TRBV11-2 and TRBJ2-1; 7 bases agree with TRBD1. J lost 9 bases, V lost 3 bases, and 2 bases had no gene match. Germline values: CDR1 SGHAT, CDR2 FQNNGV. The CDR3 is made up of 12 amino acids. The CDR3 region is CASSFDRVEQFF. CDR3 nucleotides: TGTGCCAGCAGCTTCGACAGGGTTGAGCAGTTCTTC.

This clone was seen only once. The chain links TRBV7-9 to TRBJ1-5; no definite D call. There are 13 residues in the CDR3. The V gene lost 0 bases and the J gene lost 7 bases, with 7 bases spanning the gap. Germline assignment: CDR1 SEHNR and CDR2 FQNEAQ (reference sequence). The CDR3 region has the DNA TGTGCCAGCAGCTTAGCGGGCAGACAGCCCCAGCATTTT. The encoded protein is CASSLAGRQPQHF.

This chain uses TRBV6-5 with TRBJ2-7, with TRBD2 identical over 11 bases. Germline V gives CDR1 MNHEY, CDR2 SVGAGI. This CDR3 is built from 15 residues. Losses at the gene ends were 4 bases for V and 4 bases for J; bases not matched to a gene: 6. CDR3 sequence (DNA): TGTGCCAGCAGTTCGGCGACTAGCGGGAAATACGAGCAGTACTTC. Translated, it gives CASSSATSGKYEQYF.

This clone has just one count. V and J are TRBV28 and TRBJ2-7; maybe TRBD2 (5 bases). In germline, CDR1 is MDHEN, CDR2 SYDVKM. The V and J ends lost 8 bases and 1 base respectively, with 18 bases between them. This CDR3 spans 15 amino acids. CDR3 loop: CASPPAGGHSYEQYF. In DNA, the CDR3 is TGTGCCAGCCCTCCTGCCGGCGGGCATTCCTACGAGCAGTACTTC.

The chain joins TRBV5-6 to TRBJ2-5; D is perhaps TRBD2 (6 bases). The V gene lost 6 bases and the J gene lost 5 bases, with 23 bases spanning the gap. Germline assignment: CDR1 SGHDT and CDR2 YYEEEE. CDR3 length: 16 residues. In DNA form, the CDR3 reads TGTGCCAGCACCTTCCCTTTGACGGGCGGGACGGAGACCCAGTACTTC. Protein: CASTFPLTGGTETQYF.

The chain employs TRBV10-3 and TRBJ2-7; 7 bases map to TRBD1. The CDR3 contains 13 residues. V lost 6 bases to trimming and J lost 2 bases; unmatched junction nucleotides: 4. Germline V gene sequence: CDR1 ENHRY, CDR2 SYGVKD. The CDR3 sequence: CAIRTGTAYEQYF. CDR3 bases: TGTGCCATCAGAACCGGGACAGCCTACGAGCAGTACTTC.

The CDR3 loop is CASSLGITGTDSYEQYF. CDR3 nucleotide sequence: TGTGCCAGCAGTTTAGGGATTACCGGGACAGACTCCTACGAGCAGTACTTC. The rearrangement links TRBV28 to TRBJ2-7, with TRBD1 matching 7 bases. The CDR3 is made up of 17 amino acids. Trimming took 2 bases from V and 0 from J; bases not matched to a gene: 10. CDR1 MDHEN and CDR2 SYDVKM come from the germline V gene.

J is TRBJ2-3 and V is TRBV11-2, with 8 bases lining up with TRBD2. The CDR3 sequence is 15 residues long. Germline loops: CDR1 SGHAT, CDR2 FQNNGV. V shed 3 bases, J shed 3 bases, and the junction held 5 bases outside the gene matches. CDR3 in amino acids: CASSLSGRGTDTQYF. CDR3 bases: TGTGCCAGCAGCTTGAGCGGGAGAGGAACAGATACGCAGTATTTT.

The CDR3 DNA sequence: TGTGCCAGCAGTTCATACAGGGGGCGCAGCAATCAGCCCCAGCATTTT. Translating it yields CASSSYRGRSNQPQHF. This chain joins TRBV28 and TRBJ1-5; 9 bases map to TRBD1. Germline CDR1 is MDHEN and CDR2 is SYDVKM. The CDR3 runs to 16 residues. The J segment lost 1 base and the V segment lost 4 bases, leaving 5 bases of the junction unmatched. The entire variable domain, with the rest obtained from reference TRBV28 and TRBJ1-5, is as follows: DVKVTQSSRYLVKRTGEKVFLECVQDMDHENMFWYRQDPGLGLRLIYFSYDVKMKEKGDIPEGYSVSREKKERFSLILESASTNQTSMYLCASSSYRGRSNQPQHFGDGTRLSIL.

The chain joins TRBV19 to TRBJ1-1; the D is unclear. CDR1 and CDR2 from the germline V gene are LNHDA and SQIVND (reference sequence). Trimming took off 7 bases at V and 2 bases at J, with 5 bases between the two ends. The CDR3 length is 11 residues. The CDR3 loop reads CASTSNTEAFF. CDR3 coding DNA: TGTGCCAGTACCTCTAACACTGAAGCTTTCTTT.

This chain connects TRBV7-2 to TRBJ2-1; 9 positions match TRBD2. Germline V gene sequence: CDR1 SGHTA, CDR2 FQGNSA. The V segment lost 2 bases and the J segment 4 bases; nucleotides outside the gene matches: 3. There are 15 residues in the CDR3. The CDR3 region has the DNA TGTGCCAGCAGCTTAACTAGCGGGCCTTACAATGAGCAGTTCTTC. Translated: CASSLTSGPYNEQFF.

The rearrangement uses TRBV21-1 and TRBJ2-7; the D segment call TRBD1 is taken from the table without a DNA check. TRBV21-1 counts as a pseudogene. The CDR3 spans 13 residues. The CDR3 nucleotides read TGTGCCAGCAGCTTACAGGGTACCTACGAGCAGTACTTC. Its protein is CASSLQGTYEQYF.